The present TCR beta chain was sequenced within a study of technical replicates of blood from several donors. Using immunoSEQ multiplex PCR, the repertoire was profiled, and TCRdb retains in-frame clones only, with some absent. The sample lists some 58,000 clones; 85% to 95% were seen once. This CDR3 spans 15 amino acids. V gave up 6 bases and J gave up 13 bases; unmatched junction bases: 9. CDR1 is MDHEN and CDR2 is SYDVKM in the germline V gene. The chain uses TRBV28 and TRBJ2-1; 16 nucleotides line up with TRBD2. Specimen: T cells isolated from PBMCs. The receptor comes from a human donor in good health. CDR3 residues: CASRIPGLAGGTQFF. DNA of the CDR3: TGTGCCAGCAGGATCCCGGGACTAGCGGGAGGGACACAGTTCTTC.